This T cell receptor (beta chain) was identified during a study of blood T cells in healthy people across ages. A second PCR, run for 7 to 11 cycles, used a sample-barcoded 5' primer plus a J-beta primer mix. TCRdb reanalysed the 5' RACE reads using MiXCR and keeps one entry per CDR3 protein. Altogether around 850,000 distinct CDR3 sequences are present, 35% to 40% being singletons, with the ten largest covering under 15%. The V gene lost 5 bases and the J gene lost 3 bases, with 12 bases spanning the gap. Germline assignment: CDR1 SEHNR and CDR2 FQNEAQ (reference sequence). The CDR3 is made up of 14 amino acids.

Material: blood. The rearrangement uses TRBV7-9 and TRBJ2-3; the D gene could be TRBD1 or TRBD2 (5 bases each). The clonotype comes from a man aged 18 to 30 in good health. In DNA, the CDR3 is TGTGCCAGCAGCCCCCTCTGGGGGACAGATACGCAGTATTTT. As protein: CASSPLWGTDTQYF.